This T cell receptor (beta chain) was captured by sequencing in a study of control samples from healthy donors and cancer patients (dated by TCRdb to between 2020 and 2021). The CDR3 holds 13 amino acids from the cysteine to the phenylalanine. The kept DNA is CDR3 alone, 39 bases in frame from the first base. Trimmed from V: 4 bases; trimmed from J: 7 bases; junction bases lacking a gene match: 7. The germline V gene encodes CDR1 MNHEY and CDR2 SVGEGT. Library preparation employed the immunoSEQ multiplex PCR assay. TCRdb limited this immuneACCESS table to in-frame rearrangements with V and J called. A share of clones is missing; checked studies link under half to unresolved V genes, and the rest is unexplained. The sample table holds approximately 170,000 clones, of which roughly 95% were seen once. The ten largest clones capture about 4% of the sample. Comment on this clone: Its antigen specificity is not known. Base qualities are not provided; no much larger clone lies one nucleotide away.

This chain joins TRBV6-2 or TRBV6-3 to TRBJ2-7, with 7 bases in between that match TRBD1. The source of this sequence is a woman aged 55-69 years in good health. The sequenced sample was blood. The sequence in DNA is TGTGCCAGCAGTTCCGGACAGGTTCGGGAGCAGTACTTC. Its protein is CASSSGQVREQYF.